In its sample, the clone carrying this TCR beta chain was seen many times. Its specificity is not known. This sample is part of a study of identical twins. A single record per CDR3 protein comes from TCRdb applying MiXCR to the 5' RACE reads. The table lists a few hundred thousand distinct CDR3 sequences, roughly a quarter of them singletons. Study findings and constraints: Rather than following the same donors, the conclusions depended on cross-sectional statistical analysis.

Germline lookup yields CDR1 SNHLY and CDR2 FYNNEI. Trimming took off 4 bases at V and 6 bases at J, with 6 bases between the two ends. The CDR3 runs to 11 residues. These data also formed part of another study, on T cells expressing NK-cell markers.

Sequenced input: CD4+ T cells sorted from blood. The receptor was derived from a woman younger than 30 in good health. V is TRBV2 and J is TRBJ2-5; D is unclear. The CDR3 coding sequence is TGTGCCAGCAGTGTGTTAAAGACCCAGTACTTC. Translated, it gives CASSVLKTQYF.